This entry lists 18 T cell receptor beta chains sequenced from one sample in a study of blood T cell repertoires in COVID-19. Sequencing was performed with immunoSEQ multiplex PCR; in TCRdb, only in-frame clones are kept and a portion is missing. The sample records about 99,000 clones, over 75% being singletons. Sequencing used peripheral blood. The source is a human donor in a cohort sampled during active COVID-19.

Only one count was recorded for this clone. The chain joins TRBV5-4 to TRBJ2-7, with D perhaps TRBD1 (6 bases). This CDR3 has 14 amino acids. CDR1 is SGHNT and CDR2 is YYREEE in the germline V gene (reference sequence). The V and J ends lost 9 bases and 0 bases respectively, with 16 bases between them. The CDR3 spells CATVDRFNSYEQYF. The DNA for the CDR3 is TGTGCCACCGTGGACAGATTTAACTCCTACGAGCAGTACTTC.

This clone appeared once. The genes are TRBV10-2 and TRBJ2-1, with 10 bases matching TRBD1. The CDR3 contains 13 residues. Germline CDR1 is WSHSY and CDR2 is SAAADI. Trimming at V came to 6 bases and at J to 8 bases, leaving 4 bases not matched to a gene. The CDR3 region has the DNA TGCGCCAGCAGGGGACAGGGGTGGCATGAGCAGTTCTTC. Its translation: CASRGQGWHEQFF.

The J gene is TRBJ2-5, the V gene TRBV5-1; D gene unclear. Germline CDR1 and CDR2: SGHRS and YFSETQ. The CDR3 has 17 amino acids. V was cut by 4 bases and J by 5 bases, with 24 bases left in between. DNA for the CDR3: TGCGCCAGCAGCGCATCACCCAGCGTGACGCGAGGTGAGACCCAGTACTTC. Amino acid sequence: CASSASPSVTRGETQYF. The variable domain in full, with the rest retrieved from reference TRBV5-1 and TRBJ2-5, is KAGVTQTPRYLIKTRGQQVTLSCSPISGHRSVSWYQQTPGQGLQFLFEYFSETQRNKGNFPGRFSGRQFSNSRSEMNVSTLELGDSALYLCASSASPSVTRGETQYFGPGTRLLVL.

The chain combines TRBV10-1 with TRBJ2-1; 7 bases align to TRBD2. Germline CDR1 and CDR2: WNHNN and SYGVQD (reference sequence). J lost 6 bases, V lost 5 bases, and 7 bases had no gene match. This CDR3 is built from 14 residues. In nucleotides, the CDR3 is TGCGCCAGCAGTAGCCTAGCGGAGGGCAATGAGCAGTTCTTC. It codes for CASSSLAEGNEQFF.

The chain combines TRBV7-6 with TRBJ2-7; 10 bases fit TRBD2. Trimming took 2 bases from V and 4 from J; bases not matched to a gene: 5. Germline loops: CDR1 SGHVS, CDR2 FNYEAQ. The CDR3 is made up of 15 amino acids. The CDR3 coding sequence is TGTGCCAGCAGCTTATCGGTAGCGGGAGGATACGAGCAGTACTTC. This gives the protein CASSLSVAGGYEQYF.

CDR3 bases: TGTGCCAGCACCGGACAGGAATACAATGAGCAGTTCTTC. Translating it yields CASTGQEYNEQFF. The genes are TRBV12-3 or TRBV12-4 and TRBJ2-1; 7 bases are shared with TRBD1. The CDR3 is 13 amino acids. The ends lost 7 bases at V and 4 bases at J; junction bases unmatched: 4.

The chain employs TRBV3-1 (or the pseudogene TRBV3-2) and TRBJ1-2; 7 nucleotides align to TRBD1. V was clipped by 5 bases and J by 4 bases; unmatched bases: 7. The CDR3 is made up of 14 amino acids. Germline V gives CDR1 LGHDT, CDR2 YNNKEL (reference sequence). CDR3 amino acids: CASSSDRVFYGYTF. CDR3 nucleotides: TGTGCCAGCAGCTCAGACAGGGTTTTCTATGGCTACACCTTC.

The CDR3 nucleotides are TGTGCCAGCAGCTTGGATAGCAACACAGATACGCAGTATTTT. This translates into CASSLDSNTDTQYF. J is TRBJ2-3 and V is TRBV5-4; unclear D gene. The CDR3 consists of 14 residues. Germline loops: CDR1 SGHNT, CDR2 YYREEE (reference sequence). Between the trimmed V and J ends, which lost 0 bases and 2 bases, there was a span of 7 bases.

The chain couples TRBV27 to TRBJ1-2; perhaps TRBD1 as D (5 bases). The CDR3 is made up of 13 amino acids. Trimming left V 4 bases short and J 4 bases short, with 10 bases between. Germline assignment: CDR1 MNHEY and CDR2 SMNVEV (reference sequence). The CDR3 DNA reads TGTGCCAGCAGTTCAGGACACCTCTATGGCTACACCTTC. Translation: CASSSGHLYGYTF.

This clone was seen a few times. V usage is TRBV13 and J usage is TRBJ2-7; 7 bases are shared with TRBD2. Trimming cost V 1 base and J 0 bases; bases outside gene matches: 6. This CDR3 comprises 16 residues. Germline lookup yields CDR1 PRHDT and CDR2 FYEKMQ (reference sequence). CDR3 in DNA: TGTGCCAGCAGCTTAGAATTCGGGGGGATCTCCTACGAGCAGTACTTC. As protein: CASSLEFGGISYEQYF.

The chain carries TRBV7-3 and TRBJ2-1; 8 bases agree with TRBD2. This CDR3 comprises 15 residues. V trimming: 5 bases; J trimming: 1 base; junction bases outside the gene matches: 4. The germline gives CDR1 SGHTA, CDR2 FQGTGA. The CDR3 sequence: CASSPGGTSYNEQFF. The CDR3 DNA reads TGTGCCAGCAGCCCGGGGGGGACGTCCTACAATGAGCAGTTCTTC.

V and J are TRBV28 and TRBJ2-1; D uncertain. In germline, CDR1 is MDHEN, CDR2 SYDVKM. V gave up 6 bases and J gave up 0 bases, with 15 bases separating them. The CDR3 is 16 residues long. CDR3 bases: TGTGCCAGCAGCCCGATAAGAAAGAGCTCCTACAATGAGCAGTTCTTC. Protein product: CASSPIRKSSYNEQFF.

This clone appeared a single time. This chain connects TRBV6-5 to TRBJ2-3; D might be TRBD2 (5 bases). V lost 0 bases and J 5 bases, leaving 12 bases between the germline ends. The CDR3 extends over 15 amino acids. Germline loops: CDR1 MNHEY, CDR2 SVGAGI. The CDR3 sequence: CASSYSVGEEDTQYF. The CDR3 coding sequence is TGTGCCAGCAGTTACTCCGTGGGAGAGGAAGATACGCAGTATTTT.

Notes on this clone: Other DNA sequences in this sample translate to the same CDR3. The CDR3 region is CASRGLGTEAFF. CDR3 sequence (DNA): TGTGCCAGCAGAGGACTGGGCACTGAAGCTTTCTTT. The gene calls are TRBV2 and TRBJ1-1, with unresolved D. Germline CDR1 and CDR2: SNHLY and FYNNEI. This CDR3 has 12 residues. V was shortened by 6 bases and J by 4 bases, with 9 bases between the two germline ends.

The J gene is TRBJ2-2, the V gene TRBV27; 11 bases are shared with TRBD2. Germline assignment: CDR1 MNHEY and CDR2 SMNVEV (reference sequence). The junction had 6 bases not matched to a gene; V was cut back by 5 bases and J by 4 bases. The CDR3 spans 16 residues. The CDR3 sequence is CASSPSGGPGTGELFF. The CDR3 DNA follows: TGTGCCAGCAGTCCTAGCGGGGGGCCGGGCACCGGGGAGCTGTTTTTT.

The chain joins TRBV28 to TRBJ2-1; a possible D gene is TRBD1 (5 bases). This CDR3 is built from 16 residues. V dropped 5 bases and J dropped 3 bases, with 17 bases sitting between them. CDR1 and CDR2 (germline): MDHEN, SYDVKM. CDR3 region: CASSLVDSRNYNEQFF. In nucleotides, the CDR3 is TGTGCCAGCAGTCTAGTCGACAGTAGGAACTACAATGAGCAGTTCTTC.

The chain combines TRBV7-9 with TRBJ1-2; no clear D. This CDR3 has 12 residues. V lost 8 bases, J lost 4 bases, and 11 bases lay in between. The germline V gene encodes CDR1 SEHNR and CDR2 FQNEAQ (reference sequence). The CDR3 is CASRPDFYGYTF. CDR3 coding DNA: TGTGCCAGCCGCCCAGACTTCTATGGCTACACCTTC.

The V and J genes are TRBV5-6 and TRBJ2-2; possible D gene TRBD2, 6 bases. With 4 bases removed from V and 3 bases from J, the gap between germline ends came to 13 bases. CDR1 and CDR2 (germline): SGHDT, YYEEEE. This CDR3 spans 15 amino acids. The CDR3 DNA follows: TGTGCCAGCAGCACCTCTAGCGTCTACACCGGGGAGCTGTTTTTT. This translates into CASSTSSVYTGELFF.